This T cell receptor (beta chain) is from a study of blood T cells in healthy people across ages. Alongside a J-beta primer mix, a sample-barcoded 5' primer served in a second PCR lasting about 7 to 11 cycles. From the 5' RACE reads, TCRdb called clonotypes with MiXCR, one entry per CDR3 protein. The sample contains about 680,000 distinct CDR3 sequences, 45% to 50% of which appear only once. Germline V lookup: CDR1 SGDLS, CDR2 YYNGEE. The V end lost 7 bases, the J end lost 0 bases, and 19 bases lay between the germline ends. The CDR3 length is 17 residues. The chain carries TRBV9 and TRBJ2-2, with D maybe TRBD1 (6 bases). The sequenced sample was blood. This receptor was taken from a woman in her fifties or sixties in good health. The CDR3, as DNA: TGTGCCAGCGGCCGAAGACGGACAGAAGCGAACACCGGGGAGCTGTTTTTT. This encodes CASGRRRTEANTGELFF.